The next 30 T cell receptor beta chains were all read from a single sample in a study of patients with pleural tuberculosis. MiXCR, run by TCRdb on the reads, gives a single entry per CDR3 protein. The repertoire consists of under 65,000 distinct CDR3 sequences, with 6% to 8% occurring once and the leading ten covering about a sixth. The receptors were gathered from a human donor with pleural tuberculosis.

This clonotype was observed at least ten times. The chain carries TRBV27 and TRBJ2-7; 10 bases are shared with TRBD1. CDR3 length: 14 amino acids. Trimming cost V 5 bases and J 4 bases; bases outside gene matches: 5. Germline values: CDR1 MNHEY, CDR2 SMNVEV (reference sequence). CDR3 protein: CASSVTGGIYEQYF. CDR3 coding DNA: TGTGCCAGCAGTGTGACAGGGGGCATATACGAGCAGTACTTC.

This clonotype was recorded at least ten times. The rearrangement links TRBV12-3 or TRBV12-4 to TRBJ1-5; D not resolved. The germline V and J ends were trimmed by 7 bases and 7 bases, with 11 bases remaining between them. The CDR3 extends over 12 amino acids. CDR3 nucleotide sequence: TGTGCCAGCACTTCCCTGGAACAGCCCCAGCATTTT. It codes for CASTSLEQPQHF.

In regard to this clonotype: A much larger clone lies one base from this, so it may be a read error. The V and J genes are TRBV20-1 and TRBJ2-1; D not resolved. Per the germline V gene, CDR1 is DFQATT and CDR2 is SNEGSKA (reference sequence). This CDR3 is 14 amino acids long. The CDR3 sequence: CSARDGQGNNERFF. As DNA, the CDR3 is TGCAGTGCTAGAGATGGGCAAGGAAACAATGAGCGGTTCTTC.

CDR3: CATSEGPFYEQYV. The CDR3 DNA sequence: TGTGCCACTTCTGAGGGACCTTTCTACGAGCAGTACGTC. V and J are TRBV19 and TRBJ2-7; the D call may be TRBD1 or TRBD2 (5 bases each). Trimming took 10 bases from V and 3 from J, leaving 16 bases between them. Germline V gives CDR1 LNHDA, CDR2 SQIVND (reference sequence). CDR3 length equals 13 residues.

In its sample, this clonotype was seen many times. The V and J genes are TRBV20-1 and TRBJ2-7; 9 bases line up with TRBD1. The V gene's germline CDR1 is DFQATT and CDR2 SNEGSKA (reference sequence). The CDR3 loop spans 14 amino acids. The V gene end was trimmed by 6 bases and the J gene end by 3 bases; junction bases not matched to a gene: 9. Here the CDR3 reads CSAPTRQGGYEQYF. The CDR3 DNA follows: TGCAGTGCCCCAACTCGACAGGGGGGCTACGAGCAGTACTTC.

Of note for this clonotype: This may be a read error, as it is one base from a much larger clone. The J gene is TRBJ1-1, the V gene TRBV11-1; D call uncertain. Germline-derived CDR1 and CDR2 are SGHAT and FQDESV (reference sequence). The CDR3 consists of 13 residues. V was clipped by 11 bases and J by 0 bases, with 13 bases between them. CDR3 loop: CAGNSGLNTEAFF. The CDR3 DNA sequence: TGTGCCGGCAATTCCGGACTGAACACTGAAGCTTTCTTT. The entire variable domain, with the rest obtained from reference TRBV11-1 and TRBJ1-1, is as follows: EAEVAQSPRYKITEKSQAVAFWCDPISGHATLYWYRQILGQGPELLVQFQDESVVDDSQLPKDRFSAERLKGVDSTLKIQPAELGDSAMYLCAGNSGLNTEAFFGQGTRLTVV.

This clonotype was picked up a small number of times. The chain has TRBV29-1 and TRBJ2-1; D ambiguous. V lost 5 bases and J lost 4, with 15 bases in between. CDR3 size: 14 residues. Germline loops: CDR1 SQVTM, CDR2 ANQGSEA. CDR3 sequence reads: CSVRGVVAYNEQFF. Here the CDR3 DNA reads TGCAGCGTTCGTGGTGTGGTCGCGTACAATGAGCAGTTCTTC.

This clonotype was observed a handful of times. The chain recombines TRBV11-2 with TRBJ2-1; 13 bases match TRBD2. The CDR3 runs 15 residues. The germline V gene has CDR1 SGHAT and CDR2 FQNNGV. V dropped 6 bases and J dropped 7; count of bases not matched to a gene: 6. CDR3 nucleotide sequence: TGTGCCAGCAGAACGGGACTAGCGGGACAGAATGAGCAGTTCTTC. Protein sequence: CASRTGLAGQNEQFF.

There are many counts of this clonotype. The chain links TRBV20-1 to TRBJ2-3, with TRBD2 identical over 8 bases. J was trimmed by 4 bases and V by 3 bases; bases with no gene match: 9. The CDR3 runs 15 residues. Germline V gene lookup returns CDR1 DFQATT and CDR2 SNEGSKA (reference sequence). This chain's CDR3 is CSASPPTSVPDTQYF. The CDR3 coding sequence is TGCAGTGCTAGCCCCCCGACTAGCGTGCCAGATACGCAGTATTTT.

This clonotype has at least ten counts. The J gene is TRBJ2-1, the V gene TRBV29-1, with D possibly being TRBD2 (5 bases). Germline loops: CDR1 SQVTM, CDR2 ANQGSEA. There are 15 residues in the CDR3. V was cut by 4 bases and J by 4 bases, with 17 bases left in between. The CDR3 nucleotides are TGCAGCGTTGGTCCACGGGGTAGGGCTTACAATGAGCAGTTCTTC. This encodes CSVGPRGRAYNEQFF.

This clonotype was recorded many times. V usage is TRBV11-2 and J usage is TRBJ1-5; TRBD1 might be the D (5 bases). V lost 0 bases to trimming and J lost 7 bases, with 7 bases between them. Germline V CDR1 and CDR2: SGHAT, FQNNGV. The CDR3 runs 13 residues. CDR3 DNA sequence: TGTGCCAGCAGCTTAGAGGCAGGGCAGCCCCAGCATTTT. Protein sequence: CASSLEAGQPQHF.

This clonotype was counted ten times or more. The chain joins TRBV20-1 to TRBJ2-3, with 11 bases identical to TRBD1. The CDR3 is 16 amino acids. Germline assignment: CDR1 DFQATT and CDR2 SNEGSKA (reference sequence). V lost 2 bases to trimming and J lost 5 bases; unmatched junction nucleotides: 9. The CDR3 DNA is TGCAGTGCTAGACATGGACAGGGGGCTTATGGAGATACGCAGTATTTT. This encodes CSARHGQGAYGDTQYF.

This clonotype was picked up many times. The chain uses TRBV24-1 and TRBJ2-1, with 9 bases matching TRBD1. V lost 4 bases and J lost 6; bases outside the gene matches: 6. CDR3 length: 15 amino acids. Germline V gene data show CDR1 as KGHDR and CDR2 as SFDVKD. The CDR3 DNA sequence: TGTGCCACCAGTGACCGGGACAGGGACTCCAATGAGCAGTTCTTC. Its protein product is CATSDRDRDSNEQFF.

This clonotype has a count of ten or more. The V and J genes are TRBV29-1 and TRBJ1-1; a weak D match, TRBD1 (5 bases). The CDR3 runs 12 residues. Germline-derived CDR1 and CDR2 are SQVTM and ANQGSEA. Between the trimmed V and J ends, which lost 3 bases and 7 bases, there was a span of 12 bases. CDR3 bases: TGCAGCGTTGATCGGGGCAGGTTTGAAGCTTTCTTT. This gives the protein CSVDRGRFEAFF.

This clonotype has at least ten counts. The V and J genes are TRBV5-1 and TRBJ1-6; TRBD1 matches 9 bases. After removal of 0 bases from V and 6 bases from J, the junction contained 1 base not matched to a gene. This CDR3 is 15 amino acids long. Germline values: CDR1 SGHRS, CDR2 YFSETQ. The CDR3 loop is CASSLDRGLNSPLHF. The CDR3 DNA sequence: TGCGCCAGCAGCTTGGACAGGGGGCTTAATTCACCCCTCCACTTT.

The rearrangement uses TRBV19 and TRBJ1-1; maybe TRBD1 (5 bases). Deletions cut 7 bases from V and 1 base from J, with 16 bases between. Germline V gives CDR1 LNHDA, CDR2 SQIVND (reference sequence). The CDR3 runs to 15 residues. CDR3 sequence: CASNRRDRANTEAFF. The CDR3 region has the DNA TGTGCCAGTAATCGGAGGGACCGAGCGAACACTGAAGCTTTCTTT.

The sample holds many counts of this clonotype. The CDR3 bases are TGTGCCAGCAGTTACGACGCAGGGGTTAGTTCACCCCTCCACTTT. This gives the protein CASSYDAGVSSPLHF. The chain has TRBV6-2 or TRBV6-3 and TRBJ1-6, with D possibly matching TRBD1 (6 bases). This CDR3 has 15 amino acids. V was pared by 2 bases and J by 9 bases, with 14 bases between. Germline values: CDR1 MNHEY, CDR2 SVGEGT.

This clonotype was seen ten or more times. The rearrangement links TRBV27 to TRBJ2-7, with a possible D match to TRBD2 (7 bases). The CDR3 contains 15 residues. The V gene's germline CDR1 is MNHEY and CDR2 SMNVEV (reference sequence). V dropped 0 bases and J dropped 3 bases, with 12 bases sitting between them. CDR3 amino acids: CASSLSLGGHYEQYV. The CDR3, as DNA: TGTGCCAGCAGTTTATCGTTGGGGGGGCACTACGAGCAGTACGTC.

This clonotype was seen many times. J is TRBJ1-1 and V is TRBV7-3, with 8 bases matching TRBD1. The CDR3 sequence is 15 residues long. The trim removed 1 base at V and 6 bases at J, leaving 7 bases unmatched. Germline V gene data show CDR1 as SGHTA and CDR2 as FQGTGA. The CDR3 region is CASSLMQGAMPEAFF. The CDR3 DNA sequence: TGTGCCAGCAGCTTAATGCAGGGGGCTATGCCTGAAGCTTTCTTT.

The rearrangement joins TRBV11-2 to TRBJ2-1; no firm D call. Germline loops: CDR1 SGHAT, CDR2 FQNNGV. There are 11 residues in the CDR3. V shed 0 bases and J shed 10 bases, with 4 bases lying between them. This chain's CDR3 is CASSLEGEQFF. CDR3 nucleotides: TGTGCCAGCAGCTTAGAAGGAGAGCAGTTCTTC.

This clonotype has a handful of counts. This chain links TRBV30 with TRBJ1-1; no firm D call. From germline, CDR1 is GTSNPN and CDR2 SVGIG (reference sequence). The V and J ends lost 2 bases and 8 bases respectively, with 15 bases between them. The CDR3 spans 13 residues. The CDR3 here is CAWSPQVGYEAFF. CDR3 coding DNA: TGTGCCTGGAGTCCCCAGGTGGGCTACGAAGCTTTCTTT.

This clonotype was observed many times. This chain joins TRBV24-1 and TRBJ2-5; D ambiguous. Germline CDR1 reads KGHDR; CDR2 reads SFDVKD. V gave up 4 bases and J gave up 5 bases, with 10 bases separating them. The CDR3 has 13 residues. Written as DNA, the CDR3 is TGTGCCACCAGTGAGCGGTACACCGAGACCCAGTACTTC. Translating it yields CATSERYTETQYF.

The rearrangement uses TRBV12-3 or TRBV12-4 and TRBJ1-1, with TRBD1 matching 11 bases. The CDR3 totals 17 residues. V was pared by 6 bases and J by 1 base, with 10 bases of the junction left unmatched. The CDR3 DNA reads TGTGCCAGCAGGGGGACCGGGACAGGGGGACCGAACACTGAAGCTTTCTTT. Its translation: CASRGTGTGGPNTEAFF.

This clonotype was observed a handful of times. This sequence joins TRBV20-1 and TRBJ1-2; TRBD1 aligns across 8 bases. Per germline, CDR1 DFQATT and CDR2 SNEGSKA (reference sequence). V shed 6 bases, J shed 6 bases, and the junction held 9 bases outside the gene matches. The CDR3 is 13 residues long. CDR3 bases: TGCAGTGCCGGGGACAGGCGAGGGGATGGCTACACCTTC. Amino acid sequence: CSAGDRRGDGYTF.

This clonotype was counted ten times or more. In DNA form, the CDR3 reads TGCAGTGCCCGAAAGAGTGGTTTCCACGATACGCAGTATTTT. It specifies CSARKSGFHDTQYF. The gene calls are TRBV20-1 and TRBJ2-3; D unclear. V lost 6 bases and J 6 bases, leaving 19 bases between the germline ends. CDR3 length: 14 amino acids. Per germline, CDR1 DFQATT and CDR2 SNEGSKA (reference sequence).

This clonotype was picked up many times. The chain couples TRBV4-2 to TRBJ2-1; the match to TRBD2 covers 12 bases. CDR1 and CDR2 from the germline V gene are LGHNA and YNFKEQ. The CDR3 consists of 17 residues. V shed 3 bases and J 4 bases; nucleotides not matched to a gene: 7. Here the CDR3 DNA reads TGTGCCAGCAGCCATGCAACTAGCGGGAGGACATACAATGAGCAGTTCTTC. Translation: CASSHATSGRTYNEQFF.

This chain joins TRBV29-1 and TRBJ2-3; D is possibly TRBD2 (5 bases). Germline CDR1 is SQVTM and CDR2 is ANQGSEA. V lost 4 bases and J 3 bases, leaving 14 bases between the germline ends. The CDR3 has 14 residues. CDR3 in DNA: TGCAGCGTTGCGGAGGTGGTTGGGACAGATACGCAGTATTTT. Protein sequence: CSVAEVVGTDTQYF.

This clonotype showed up many times. This chain connects TRBV28 to TRBJ2-7; D is uncertain. V lost 5 bases, J lost 0 bases, and 14 bases lay in between. Germline V CDR1 and CDR2: MDHEN, SYDVKM. The CDR3 loop spans 15 amino acids. CDR3 coding DNA: TGTGCCAGCAGTGTCTCCGACTCATCCTCCTACGAGCAGTACTTC. Encoded protein: CASSVSDSSSYEQYF.

As regards this clonotype: A much larger clone lies a single base off, so this may be a read error. The rearrangement uses TRBV20-1 and TRBJ2-1; no definite D call. With 5 bases removed from V and 7 bases from J, the gap between germline ends came to 12 bases. This CDR3 spans 12 amino acids. Germline CDR1 and CDR2: DFQATT and SNEGSKA (reference sequence). CDR3 nucleotides: TGCAGTGCTTCGGATGGGGTTAATGAGCAGTTCTTC. Encoded protein: CSASDGVNEQFF.

The sample holds one count of this clonotype. A much larger clone sits a single nucleotide away, making a read error possible. The chain is built from TRBV5-1 and TRBJ1-4; TRBD1 matches 7 bases. Germline V CDR1 and CDR2: SGHRS, YFSETQ. CDR3 length: 14 amino acids. The CDR3 is CASSLGDSNEKLLF. The CDR3 DNA is TGCGCCAGCAGCTTGGGGGACAGTAATGAAAAACTGCTTTTT. Based on the CDR3 plus reference TRBV5-1 and TRBJ1-4, the full variable domain is KAGVTQTPRYLIKTRGQQVTLSCSPISGHRSVSWYQQTPGQGLQFLFEYFSETQRNKGNFPGRFSGRQFSNSRSEMNVSTLELGDSALYLCASSLGDSNEKLLFGSGTQLSVL.